What follows describes a single T cell receptor (beta chain). The antigen is unknown. The record originates from a study of blood T cells in healthy people across ages. The CDR3 sequence is 15 residues long. Per the germline V gene, CDR1 is MNHEY and CDR2 is SMNVEV (reference sequence). V gave up 6 bases and J gave up 5 bases; unmatched junction bases: 11. Study results and caveats: Estimated diversity, derived from one million T cells, was regarded as an underestimate.

Donation came from healthy Caucasian individuals in Russia who were aged roughly 6 to 95. A J-beta primer mix and a sample-barcoded 5' primer were used in a second PCR of roughly 6 to 11 cycles. All samples gave at least 2.5 million CDR3-containing paired-end reads. MiXCR was run by TCRdb on the 5' RACE reads, yielding one entry per CDR3 protein. The data contain approximately 800,000 distinct CDR3 sequences, about 47% of them singletons. The sample taken for sequencing was blood. The sequence was collected from an elderly man in good health. The chain links TRBV27 to TRBJ2-5; 8 positions match TRBD1. The CDR3 loop is CASRVATGGWETQYF. CDR3 coding DNA: TGTGCCAGCAGAGTCGCAACAGGGGGGTGGGAGACCCAGTACTTC.